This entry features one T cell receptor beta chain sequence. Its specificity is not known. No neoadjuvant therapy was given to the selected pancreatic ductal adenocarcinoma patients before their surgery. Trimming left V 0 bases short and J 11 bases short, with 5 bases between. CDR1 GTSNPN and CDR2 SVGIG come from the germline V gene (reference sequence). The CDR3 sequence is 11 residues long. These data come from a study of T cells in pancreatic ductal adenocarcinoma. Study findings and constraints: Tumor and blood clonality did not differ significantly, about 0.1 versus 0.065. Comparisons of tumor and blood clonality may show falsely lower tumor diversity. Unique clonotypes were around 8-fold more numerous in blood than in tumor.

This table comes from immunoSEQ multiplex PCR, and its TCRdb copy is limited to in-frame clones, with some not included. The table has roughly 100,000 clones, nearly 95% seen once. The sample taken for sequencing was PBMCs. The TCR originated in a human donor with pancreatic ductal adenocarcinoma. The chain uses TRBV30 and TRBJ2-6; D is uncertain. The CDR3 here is CAWSVGDVLTF. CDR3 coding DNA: TGTGCCTGGAGTGTGGGCGACGTCCTGACTTTC.